These 29 T cell receptor beta chains came from one sample sequenced in a study of neurological immune-mediated disorders. TCRdb reanalysed the 5' RACE reads using MiXCR and keeps one entry per CDR3 protein. The sample shows approximately 50,000 distinct CDR3 sequences, about a tenth of them seen only once. The specimen sequenced was PBMCs. The receptor source for this set is a man in his 70s with HTLV-1-associated myelopathy (HAM/TSP).

This clonotype showed up just a few times. This chain joins TRBV20-1 and TRBJ2-2; TRBD2 aligns across 13 bases. This CDR3 region has 18 residues. In germline, CDR1 is DFQATT, CDR2 SNEGSKA (reference sequence). Trimming cost V 3 bases and J 1 base; bases outside gene matches: 8. CDR3 in DNA: TGCAGTGCTAGTTCTGGACTAGCGGGAGCGGGGAACACCGGGGAGCTGTTTTTT. Amino acid sequence: CSASSGLAGAGNTGELFF.

The rearrangement links TRBV4-3 to TRBJ2-3; the D gene is possibly TRBD1 (5 bases). CDR3 length: 14 residues. Deletions cut 0 bases from V and 5 bases from J, with 9 bases between. Looked up from germline, CDR1 is LGHNA and CDR2 is YSLEER. The CDR3 nucleotides read TGCGCCAGCAGCCAAGATACAGGAAAAGATACGCAGTATTTT. Amino acid sequence: CASSQDTGKDTQYF.

There are many counts of this clonotype. The rearrangement joins TRBV28 to TRBJ2-7, with D uncertain. The length of the CDR3 is 11 residues. The germline gives CDR1 MDHEN, CDR2 SYDVKM. The germline V and J ends were trimmed by 3 bases and 4 bases, with 4 bases remaining between them. The CDR3 coding sequence is TGTGCCAGCAGTTTTCAGTACGAGCAGTACTTC. Amino acids: CASSFQYEQYF.

This chain connects TRBV6-2 or TRBV6-3 to TRBJ2-5; D is possibly TRBD1 (6 bases). The V and J ends lost 2 bases and 0 bases respectively, with 10 bases between them. The CDR3 has 15 amino acids. From germline, CDR1 is MNHEY and CDR2 SVGEGT. The CDR3 spells CASSYLAGDQETQYF. The CDR3 DNA reads TGTGCCAGCAGTTACCTTGCAGGGGACCAAGAGACCCAGTACTTC.

This clonotype was detected many times. The J gene is TRBJ1-6, the V gene TRBV7-8; 8 bases are a match to TRBD1. Germline V gives CDR1 SGHVS, CDR2 FQNEAQ. This CDR3 contains 15 residues. After removal of 7 bases from V and 7 bases from J, the junction contained 9 bases not matched to a gene. The DNA for the CDR3 is TGTGCCAGCACGGGGACAGGTGGGGTCAATTCACCCCTCCACTTT. It translates to CASTGTGGVNSPLHF.

This clonotype was recorded at least ten times. The CDR3 here is CASSLEQRGTQYF. As DNA, the CDR3 is TGTGCCAGCAGTTTAGAGCAACGCGGGACCCAGTACTTC. The chain links TRBV12-3 or TRBV12-4 to TRBJ2-5; no clear D. This CDR3 spans 13 amino acids. V lost 1 base, J lost 7 bases, and 10 bases lay in between.

This clonotype occurred many times. CDR3 nucleotide sequence: TGTGCCAGCAGCTTACATTACGAGCAGTACTTC. Translation: CASSLHYEQYF. The chain is built from TRBV11-2 and TRBJ2-7; D is unresolved. There are 11 residues in the CDR3. V lost 2 bases, J lost 4 bases, and 3 bases lay in between. Germline V gene lookup returns CDR1 SGHAT and CDR2 FQNNGV.

The table lists this clonotype with many counts. V usage is TRBV28 and J usage is TRBJ1-6; TRBD1 aligns across 9 bases. After removal of 7 bases from V and 9 bases from J, the junction contained 10 bases not matched to a gene. In germline, CDR1 is MDHEN, CDR2 SYDVKM. There are 15 residues in the CDR3. CDR3 bases: TGTGCCAGCACGCTATCGGGACAGGGAGGTTCACCCCTCCACTTT. The encoded protein is CASTLSGQGGSPLHF.

This chain uses TRBV7-3 with TRBJ2-1; D not resolved. Germline V gives CDR1 SGHTA, CDR2 FQGTGA. This CDR3 has 15 amino acids. V was shortened by 4 bases and J by 3 bases, with 13 bases between the two germline ends. The CDR3 here is CASSSRRGSYNEQFF. CDR3 nucleotides: TGTGCCAGCAGCTCTCGTCGAGGCAGCTACAATGAGCAGTTCTTC. Complete variable domain (other parts from reference TRBV7-3 and TRBJ2-1): GAGVSQTPSNKVTEKGKYVELRCDPISGHTALYWYRQSLGQGPEFLIYFQGTGAADDSGLPNDRFFAVRPEGSVSTLKIQRTERGDSAVYLCASSSRRGSYNEQFFGPGTRLTVL.

The sample holds a few counts of this clonotype. A read error may explain this, as a much larger clone is one base away. The chain employs TRBV9 and TRBJ2-7; D is uncertain. V was cut by 4 bases and J by 2 bases, with 13 bases left in between. CDR3 length: 14 residues. Per germline, CDR1 SGDLS and CDR2 YYNGEE. The chain's CDR3 is CASSTSPDTYEQYF. The CDR3 bases are TGTGCCAGCAGCACCTCCCCCGATACCTACGAGCAGTACTTC.

This clonotype was counted ten times or more. This rearrangement joins TRBV20-1 to TRBJ2-2; 10 nucleotides line up with TRBD1. The CDR3 runs 14 residues. Trimming took 2 bases from V and 6 from J; bases not matched to a gene: 3. CDR1 is DFQATT and CDR2 is SNEGSKA in the germline V gene (reference sequence). CDR3 protein: CSARPGTGAGELFF. CDR3 coding DNA: TGCAGTGCTAGACCCGGGACAGGGGCCGGGGAGCTGTTTTTT.

This clonotype was recorded at least ten times. The rearrangement uses TRBV3-1 and TRBJ2-3; maybe TRBD1 (5 bases). V was pared by 1 base and J by 4 bases, with 9 bases between. The germline V gene has CDR1 LGHDT and CDR2 YNNKEL (reference sequence). The CDR3 is made up of 14 amino acids. CDR3 loop: CASSQGGGPDTQYF. The DNA for the CDR3 is TGTGCCAGCAGCCAAGGGGGCGGCCCAGATACGCAGTATTTT.

As to this clonotype: A clone one base away is much larger, so this may be a read error. V usage is TRBV24-1 and J usage is TRBJ2-1; the match to TRBD1 covers 10 bases. CDR1 is KGHDR and CDR2 is SFDVKD in the germline V gene. CDR3 length equals 12 residues. Trimming at V came to 9 bases and at J to 12 bases, leaving 7 bases not matched to a gene. Here the CDR3 reads CATGQGGPPQFF. CDR3 nucleotides: TGTGCCACCGGACAGGGGGGACCTCCGCAGTTCTTC.

In its sample, this clonotype was seen many times. J is TRBJ2-1 and V is TRBV4-1, with TRBD2 as a possible D gene (6 bases). The CDR3 covers 14 residues. Trimming took 3 bases from V and 14 from J, leaving 20 bases between them. Per germline, CDR1 MGHRA and CDR2 YSYEKL. This CDR3 reads CASSQGFGGSREFF. CDR3 coding DNA: TGCGCCAGCAGCCAGGGCTTTGGAGGGTCCAGGGAGTTCTTC.

In its sample, this clonotype was seen many times. This chain connects TRBV20-1 to TRBJ2-7; 10 nucleotides align to TRBD1. Germline V gives CDR1 DFQATT, CDR2 SNEGSKA (reference sequence). This CDR3 has 16 amino acids. V shed 1 base, J shed 3 bases, and the junction held 9 bases outside the gene matches. The CDR3 region is CSARGTGGPISYEQYF. The CDR3 DNA sequence: TGCAGTGCTAGAGGGACAGGGGGACCTATCAGCTACGAGCAGTACTTC.

This clonotype was detected many times. This chain uses TRBV7-2 with TRBJ2-1; tentatively, D is TRBD1 or TRBD2 (5 bases each). The V gene lost 5 bases and the J gene lost 0 bases, with 17 bases spanning the gap. CDR1 is SGHTA and CDR2 is FQGNSA in the germline V gene. The length of the CDR3 is 17 residues. The CDR3: CASSHLGTASSYNEQFF. CDR3 nucleotides: TGTGCCAGCAGCCATCTAGGGACCGCAAGCTCCTACAATGAGCAGTTCTTC. Filled out from reference TRBV7-2 and TRBJ2-1, the complete variable domain reads GAGVSQSPSNKVTEKGKDVELRCDPISGHTALYWYRQSLGQGLEFLIYFQGNSAPDKSGLPSDRFSAERTGGSVSTLTIQRTQQEDSAVYLCASSHLGTASSYNEQFFGPGTRLTVL.

By share, this clonotype ranks as medium-sized. The CDR3 DNA is TGTGCCAGCAGTTTTTCGTCCGGGGAGCTGTTTTTT. This translates into CASSFSSGELFF. This chain joins TRBV12-3 or TRBV12-4 and TRBJ2-2; no reliable D call. The CDR3 is 12 amino acids. Trimming removed 3 bases from V and 6 bases from J, with 5 bases in between.

The sample holds a few counts of this clonotype. The chain combines TRBV6-2 or TRBV6-3 with TRBJ2-4; 13 bases map to TRBD2. Looked up from germline, CDR1 is MNHEY and CDR2 is SVGEGT. J gave up 0 bases and V 5 bases, and 7 bases lay outside the gene matches. The CDR3 runs to 18 residues. CDR3 loop: CASSPIGTSGIAKNIQYF. For the CDR3, the DNA is TGTGCCAGCAGTCCCATAGGGACTAGCGGGATAGCCAAAAACATTCAGTACTTC.

This clonotype was observed at least ten times. The rearrangement uses TRBV28 and TRBJ2-1; no reliable D call. V lost 3 bases and J lost 7, with 4 bases in between. Germline values: CDR1 MDHEN, CDR2 SYDVKM. The CDR3 is 11 residues long. The CDR3 region has the DNA TGTGCCAGCAGTTTGTTTAATGAGCAGTTCTTC. Protein product: CASSLFNEQFF.

In this sample, this clonotype turned up many times. The chain couples TRBV7-2 to TRBJ2-3, with no clear D. The V and J ends lost 2 bases and 5 bases respectively, with 11 bases between them. Germline lookup yields CDR1 SGHTA and CDR2 FQGNSA. The CDR3 loop spans 14 amino acids. This chain's CDR3 is CASSLTRVGDTQYF. CDR3 nucleotides: TGTGCCAGCAGCTTAACCCGGGTTGGAGATACGCAGTATTTT.

In this sample, this clonotype turned up many times. CDR3 nucleotides: TGCGCCAGCAGCTTGATGAGACAGGGGGCGCCTGGAAACACCATATATTTT. This codes for CASSLMRQGAPGNTIYF. V gene TRBV5-1 combines with J gene TRBJ1-3, with 10 positions matching TRBD1. The CDR3 length is 17 residues. The trim removed 1 base at V and 2 bases at J, leaving 6 bases unmatched. Germline-derived CDR1 and CDR2 are SGHRS and YFSETQ.

This clonotype was detected many times. This rearrangement joins TRBV12-3 or TRBV12-4 to TRBJ2-1, with 9 bases matching TRBD2. V was clipped by 4 bases and J by 8 bases; unmatched bases: 12. The CDR3 spans 16 residues. The CDR3 DNA is TGTGCCAGCAGTTCCGACCTAGCGGGATCTTTCGATGAGCAGTTCTTC. This encodes CASSSDLAGSFDEQFF.

This clonotype appeared many times. V gene TRBV6-6 combines with J gene TRBJ2-7; no clear D. This CDR3 has 12 amino acids. The germline V gene encodes CDR1 MNHNY and CDR2 SVGAGI (reference sequence). V dropped 7 bases and J dropped 0 bases, with 7 bases sitting between them. CDR3 sequence: CASTGDSYEQYF. The CDR3 nucleotides are TGTGCCAGCACTGGGGACTCCTACGAGCAGTACTTC.

Ten or more counts support this clonotype. DNA of the CDR3: TGCAGTGCAGCCGGACTGCTTTGGCGGGAGGCTAGCACAGATACGCAGTATTTT. Its protein product is CSAAGLLWREASTDTQYF. The J gene is TRBJ2-3, the V gene TRBV20-1; 8 positions agree with TRBD2. This CDR3 region has 18 residues. With 6 bases clipped from V and 0 bases from J, the junction kept 17 bases outside the gene matches. Germline values: CDR1 DFQATT, CDR2 SNEGSKA (reference sequence).

This clonotype was observed at least ten times. V gene TRBV7-2 combines with J gene TRBJ2-5; TRBD2 matches 7 bases. The CDR3 contains 15 residues. The germline V gene has CDR1 SGHTA and CDR2 FQGNSA. Trimming took 5 bases from V and 2 from J; bases not matched to a gene: 8. CDR3 protein: CASSPQGLPQETQYF. In nucleotides, the CDR3 is TGTGCCAGCAGCCCCCAGGGACTACCACAAGAGACCCAGTACTTC.

This chain connects TRBV5-1 to TRBJ2-3; D gene ambiguous. Germline CDR1 is SGHRS and CDR2 is YFSETQ. The length of the CDR3 is 11 residues. The V and J ends lost 4 bases and 7 bases respectively, with 7 bases between them. This CDR3 reads CASSLPNTQYF. In DNA, the CDR3 is TGCGCCAGCAGCCTCCCAAATACGCAGTATTTT.

This clonotype has a count of ten or more. V and J are TRBV28 and TRBJ2-1; D gene ambiguous. CDR1 and CDR2 from the germline V gene are MDHEN and SYDVKM. Trimming cost V 7 bases and J 1 base, with 11 bases left between them. CDR3 length: 14 residues. The CDR3: CASNEGRSYNEQFF. The CDR3 region has the DNA TGTGCCAGCAACGAAGGGCGTTCCTACAATGAGCAGTTCTTC.

In its sample, this clonotype was seen many times. The chain combines TRBV20-1 with TRBJ2-7; 8 bases align to TRBD2. The CDR3 loop spans 15 amino acids. Germline trimming cut 3 bases from V and 0 bases from J; bases unmatched to any gene: 7. Germline V lookup: CDR1 DFQATT, CDR2 SNEGSKA (reference sequence). CDR3: CSASQLAAGSYEQYF. DNA of the CDR3: TGCAGTGCTAGCCAACTAGCGGCCGGCTCCTACGAGCAGTACTTC.

The chain uses TRBV7-6 and TRBJ2-1; D is perhaps TRBD1 or TRBD2 (6 bases each). The V end was cut by 5 bases, the J end by 2 bases, with 16 bases between. The CDR3 contains 16 residues. Germline V gene sequence: CDR1 SGHVS, CDR2 FNYEAQ. The CDR3 nucleotides read TGTGCCAGCAGCGTCCTCGGGGGCGGGACCTACAATGAGCAGTTCTTC. It translates to CASSVLGGGTYNEQFF.